Each of the 9 T cell receptor beta chains below was sequenced from the same sample in a study of cytomegalovirus exposure and HLA in healthy donors. The method was immunoSEQ multiplex PCR; TCRdb's version includes in-frame clones alone and lacks a portion of them. The table shows over 200,000 clones, with around 87% occurring only once. Sequencing used PBMCs. These receptors all come from a woman aged 18-30 years in good health and CMV-seropositive.

This clone appeared a few times. The chain joins TRBV5-4 to TRBJ1-2; 7 bases map to TRBD1. This CDR3 region has 14 residues. Germline values: CDR1 SGHNT, CDR2 YYREEE (reference sequence). V shed 4 bases and J 3 bases; nucleotides not matched to a gene: 6. The CDR3 nucleotides are TGTGCCAGCAGCCTCGGGGACAGAGACTATGGCTACACCTTC. It codes for CASSLGDRDYGYTF.

This clone showed up just once. The CDR3 is CASSLGVRPPEEAFF. The CDR3 region has the DNA TGTGCCAGCAGCTTAGGTGTACGCCCGCCGGAGGAAGCTTTCTTT. The chain joins TRBV7-2 to TRBJ1-1; D gene ambiguous. The length of the CDR3 is 15 residues. Deletions cut 1 base from V and 8 bases from J, with 17 bases between. Germline CDR1 and CDR2: SGHTA and FQGNSA.

The chain employs TRBV28 and TRBJ1-5, with no clear D. V lost 4 bases to trimming and J lost 9 bases, with 22 bases between them. Germline V lookup: CDR1 MDHEN, CDR2 SYDVKM. The CDR3 runs to 16 residues. This CDR3 is CASSSGRHRGDLPQHF. The CDR3 DNA reads TGTGCCAGCAGTTCCGGGAGACACCGGGGTGATTTGCCCCAGCATTTT.

J is TRBJ1-4 and V is TRBV10-2, with TRBD1 as a possible D gene (5 bases). This CDR3 comprises 14 residues. V was clipped by 3 bases and J by 8 bases, with 13 bases between them. Looked up from germline, CDR1 is WSHSY and CDR2 is SAAADI. In DNA, the CDR3 is TGCGCCAGCAGTGAAAGGGCAGGGTACGAAAAACTGTTTTTT. Translated, it gives CASSERAGYEKLFF.

This chain uses TRBV5-1 with TRBJ2-7; weak D call: TRBD1 (6 bases). Germline V lookup: CDR1 SGHRS, CDR2 YFSETQ. This CDR3 is built from 14 residues. V lost 0 bases and J lost 4, with 11 bases in between. The CDR3 bases are TGCGCCAGCAGCTTGGACAGGGAAGGGTACGAGCAGTACTTC. Translated: CASSLDREGYEQYF.

The CDR3 reads CASSVTGTSAYEQYF. The CDR3 nucleotides are TGTGCCAGCAGTGTGACCGGGACTAGCGCTTACGAGCAGTACTTC. The chain recombines TRBV6-1 with TRBJ2-7, with 10 bases matching TRBD2. V lost 4 bases and J lost 4; bases outside the gene matches: 7. This CDR3 is built from 15 residues. The germline CDR1 and CDR2 sequences are MNHNS and SASEGT.

The chain joins TRBV28 to TRBJ1-2; tentatively, D is TRBD1 (5 bases). This CDR3 spans 15 amino acids. Trimming removed 5 bases from V and 3 bases from J, with 16 bases in between. Germline V gene sequence: CDR1 MDHEN, CDR2 SYDVKM. The CDR3 sequence: CASSPRAGGDYGYTF. Here the CDR3 DNA reads TGTGCCAGCAGTCCTAGGGCAGGAGGGGACTATGGCTACACCTTC.

The rearrangement uses TRBV7-9 and TRBJ2-1; the match to TRBD2 covers 9 bases. J was trimmed by 7 bases and V by 3 bases; bases with no gene match: 7. Germline V gene sequence: CDR1 SEHNR, CDR2 FQNEAQ (reference sequence). CDR3 length: 15 amino acids. As DNA, the CDR3 is TGTGCCAGCAGCTTTTCAGCTAGCGGGATGAATGAGCAGTTCTTC. It encodes CASSFSASGMNEQFF.

This rearrangement joins TRBV7-3 to TRBJ1-5; tentative D call: TRBD1 (5 bases). CDR1 SGHTA and CDR2 FQGTGA come from the germline V gene. V was cut by 2 bases and J by 4 bases, with 6 bases left in between. The CDR3 is made up of 13 amino acids. The CDR3: CASSLGANQPQHF. CDR3 nucleotides: TGTGCCAGCAGCTTAGGGGCTAATCAGCCCCAGCATTTT. The whole variable domain, remainder taken from reference TRBV7-3 and TRBJ1-5, is GAGVSQTPSNKVTEKGKYVELRCDPISGHTALYWYRQSLGQGPEFLIYFQGTGAADDSGLPNDRFFAVRPEGSVSTLKIQRTERGDSAVYLCASSLGANQPQHFGDGTRLSIL.